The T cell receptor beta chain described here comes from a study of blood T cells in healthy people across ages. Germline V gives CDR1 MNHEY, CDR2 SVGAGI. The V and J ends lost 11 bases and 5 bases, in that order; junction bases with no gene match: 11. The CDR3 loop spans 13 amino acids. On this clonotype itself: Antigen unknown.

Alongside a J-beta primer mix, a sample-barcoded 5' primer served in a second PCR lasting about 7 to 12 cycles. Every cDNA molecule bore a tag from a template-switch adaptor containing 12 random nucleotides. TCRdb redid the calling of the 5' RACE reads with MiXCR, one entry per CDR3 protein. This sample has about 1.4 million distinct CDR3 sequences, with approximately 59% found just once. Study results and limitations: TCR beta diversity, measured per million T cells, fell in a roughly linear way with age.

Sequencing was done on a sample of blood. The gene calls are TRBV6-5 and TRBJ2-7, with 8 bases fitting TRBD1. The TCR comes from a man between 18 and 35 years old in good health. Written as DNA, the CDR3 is TGTGCCGGCTCCCCAAGGACAGGGCACGAGCAGTACTTC. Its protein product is CAGSPRTGHEQYF.